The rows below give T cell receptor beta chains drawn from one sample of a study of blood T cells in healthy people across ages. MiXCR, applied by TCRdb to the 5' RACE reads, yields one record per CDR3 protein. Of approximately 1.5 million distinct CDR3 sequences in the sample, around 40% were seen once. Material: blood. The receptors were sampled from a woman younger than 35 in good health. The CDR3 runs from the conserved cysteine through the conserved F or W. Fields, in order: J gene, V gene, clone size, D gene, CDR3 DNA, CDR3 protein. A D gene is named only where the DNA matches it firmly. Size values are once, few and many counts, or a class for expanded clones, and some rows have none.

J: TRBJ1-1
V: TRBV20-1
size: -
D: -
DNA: TGCAGTGCTAGCGGGCCGATGAACACTGAAGCTTTCTTT
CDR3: CSASGPMNTEAFF

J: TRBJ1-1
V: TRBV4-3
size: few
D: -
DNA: TGCGCCAGCAGCAAGTGGTCGGCTATGAACACTGAAGCTTTCTTT
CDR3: CASSKWSAMNTEAFF

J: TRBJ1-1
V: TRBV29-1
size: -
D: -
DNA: TGCAGCGGCTATCATTCCACGAACACTGAAGCTTTCTTT
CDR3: CSGYHSTNTEAFF

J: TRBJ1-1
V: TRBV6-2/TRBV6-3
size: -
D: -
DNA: TGTGCCAGCAGCTCCCTCGTCTTGAACACTGAAGCTTTCTTT
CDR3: CASSSLVLNTEAFF

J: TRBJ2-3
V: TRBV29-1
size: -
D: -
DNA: TGCAGCGCTCTACTACTCGAACTACTCACAGATACGCAGTATTTT
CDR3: CSALLLELLTDTQYF

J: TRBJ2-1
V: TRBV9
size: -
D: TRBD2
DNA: TGTGCCAGCAGCGTAGTCACTAGCGGGAACGATGAGCAGTTCTTC
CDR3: CASSVVTSGNDEQFF

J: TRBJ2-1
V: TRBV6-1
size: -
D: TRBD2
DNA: TGTGCCAGCAGTGCCGTAGCGGGGAAGGGGTACGAGCAGTTCTTC
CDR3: CASSAVAGKGYEQFF

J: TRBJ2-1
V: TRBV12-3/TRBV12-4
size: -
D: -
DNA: TGTGCCAGCAGTTCCGGGAGTAGGTTATGGAATGAGCAGTTCTTC
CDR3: CASSSGSRLWNEQFF

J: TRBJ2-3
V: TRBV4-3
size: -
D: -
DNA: TGCGCCAGCAGCCCCCACATCGCCGGAGATACGCAGTATTTT
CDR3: CASSPHIAGDTQYF

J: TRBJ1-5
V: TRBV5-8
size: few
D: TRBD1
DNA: TGTGCCAGCAGCTTGGCGGACAGGGGGCCGAATCAGCCCCAGCATTTT
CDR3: CASSLADRGPNQPQHF

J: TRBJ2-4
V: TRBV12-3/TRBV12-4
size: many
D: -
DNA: TGTGCCAGCAGTTCCACAGGGCTCAAAAACATTCAGTACTTC
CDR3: CASSSTGLKNIQYF

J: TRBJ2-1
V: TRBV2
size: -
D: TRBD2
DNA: TGTGCCCAATGGGGGGGTCAACCGTTCTTC
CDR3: CAQWGGQPFF

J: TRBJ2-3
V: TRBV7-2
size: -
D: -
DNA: TGTGCCAGCACCCTTGGGCTAGGCACAGATACGCAGTATTTT
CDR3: CASTLGLGTDTQYF

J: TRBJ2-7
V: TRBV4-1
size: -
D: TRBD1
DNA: TGCGCCAGCCGAAATACGCGACAGGGCCGCTTCGAGCAGTACTTC
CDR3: CASRNTRQGRFEQYF

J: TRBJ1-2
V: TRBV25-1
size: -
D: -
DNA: TGTGCCAGCAGTGAATATGGGGGCAGTCCCTATGGCTACACCTTC
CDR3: CASSEYGGSPYGYTF

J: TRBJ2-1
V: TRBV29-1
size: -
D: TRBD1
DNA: TGCAGCGTTGAGGGGACAGGGCCGAATTTTCGCTCCTACAATGAGCAGTTCTTC
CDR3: CSVEGTGPNFRSYNEQFF

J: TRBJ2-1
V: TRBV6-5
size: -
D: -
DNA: TGTGCCAGCAAAGAAAGCGGTGAGCAGTTCTTC
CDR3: CASKESGEQFF

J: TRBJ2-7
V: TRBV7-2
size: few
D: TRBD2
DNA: TGTGCCAGCAGCTTAAGTAGCGGGTTCTCCTACGAGCAGTACTTC
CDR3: CASSLSSGFSYEQYF

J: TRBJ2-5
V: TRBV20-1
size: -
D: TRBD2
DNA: TGCAGTGTTTTAGCGGGAGGGGGTGAGACCCAGTACTTC
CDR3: CSVLAGGGETQYF

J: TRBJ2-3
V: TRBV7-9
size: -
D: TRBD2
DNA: TGTGCCAGCAGCTTATGGGTGTCTAGCGGGAGGGGCACAGATACGCAGTATTTT
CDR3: CASSLWVSSGRGTDTQYF

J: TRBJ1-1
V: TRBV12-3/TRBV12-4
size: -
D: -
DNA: TGTGCCAGCAGCAGGGGACCCAGGGACACTGAAGCTTTCTTT
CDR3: CASSRGPRDTEAFF

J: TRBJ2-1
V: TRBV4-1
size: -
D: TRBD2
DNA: TGCGCCAGCAGCCGGAGGAGACTAGCGGGAGAAAGGCAGTTCTTC
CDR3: CASSRRRLAGERQFF

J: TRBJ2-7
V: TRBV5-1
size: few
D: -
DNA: TGCGCCAGCAGCCGTTCCCCGGGCAGTTCGTACGAGCAGTACTTC
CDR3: CASSRSPGSSYEQYF

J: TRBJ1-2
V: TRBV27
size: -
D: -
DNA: TGTGCCAGCAGTCGATCCAGGGGTTCTAACTATGGCTACACCTTC
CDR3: CASSRSRGSNYGYTF

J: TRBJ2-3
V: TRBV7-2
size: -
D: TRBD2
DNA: TGCGCCAGCAGCTTTCGACTAGCGGGAGGCCCAGATACGCAGTATTTT
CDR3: CASSFRLAGGPDTQYF

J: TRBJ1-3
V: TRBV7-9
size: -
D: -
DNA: TGTGCCAGCAGCCCTTTATATAACTCTGGAAACACCATATATTTT
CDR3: CASSPLYNSGNTIYF

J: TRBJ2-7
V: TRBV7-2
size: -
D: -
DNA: TGTGCCAGCAGCTCCCCCTTCGCCTACGAGCAGTACTTC
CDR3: CASSSPFAYEQYF

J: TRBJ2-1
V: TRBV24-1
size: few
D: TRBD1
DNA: TGTGCCACCAGCCGGGACAGGGGGACTAAGCGGGATTCTTCCAGCTCCTACAATGAGCAGTTCTTC
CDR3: CATSRDRGTKRDSSSSYNEQFF

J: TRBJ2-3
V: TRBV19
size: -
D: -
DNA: TGTGCCAGTACTTCTCGAGTCACAGATACGCAGTATTTT
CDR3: CASTSRVTDTQYF